The 11 T cell receptor beta chains below were found in one sample sequenced in a study of T cell repertoires in cytomegalovirus infection. Each CDR3 protein is one row after TCRdb ran MiXCR on the reads. The data hold 200,000 or so distinct CDR3 sequences, with over 25% observed a single time. Sequencing was carried out using PBMCs. The receptors here all came from a human donor in good health (CMV status not recorded). Some clones in this sample may be carry-over from other donors' samples.

The V and J genes are TRBV19 and TRBJ1-1, with D uncertain. Germline CDR1 LNHDA, CDR2 SQIVND (reference sequence). The CDR3 extends over 14 amino acids. Trimming took 2 bases from V and 5 from J, leaving 12 bases between them. The CDR3 loop reads CASSIHRRGTEAFF. CDR3 bases: TGTGCCAGTAGTATACACAGACGTGGGACTGAAGCTTTCTTT.

The chain recombines TRBV3-1 with TRBJ2-7; the D is unclear. Germline CDR1 reads LGHDT; CDR2 reads YNNKEL (reference sequence). V was pared by 0 bases and J by 6 bases, with 9 bases between. The CDR3 is made up of 13 amino acids. The chain's CDR3 is CASSQDSLTEQYF. In DNA, the CDR3 is TGTGCCAGCAGCCAAGATAGCCTTACCGAGCAGTACTTC.

This clonotype was found a few times. The chain carries TRBV5-5 and TRBJ1-5; D remains unclear. CDR3 length: 15 residues. V gave up 0 bases and J gave up 0 bases, with 7 bases separating them. CDR1 SGHKS and CDR2 YYEKEE come from the germline V gene (reference sequence). The CDR3 coding sequence is TGTGCCAGCAGCTTGGAGCCGCATAGCAATCAGCCCCAGCATTTT. Translated, it gives CASSLEPHSNQPQHF.

The V gene is TRBV10-3, the J gene TRBJ1-2; TRBD1 aligns across 7 bases. The V and J ends lost 7 bases and 4 bases, in that order; junction bases with no gene match: 9. Germline CDR1 reads ENHRY; CDR2 reads SYGVKD. The CDR3 extends over 14 amino acids. The DNA of the CDR3 is TGTGCCATCAATAACGACAGGGAGGTCTATGGCTACACCTTC. Translation gives CAINNDREVYGYTF.

For this clonotype: No conserved phenylalanine or tryptophan ends this CDR3, so it is likely a read error. The DNA is omitted, as the CDR3 cannot be located on it reliably, and the CDR3 follows TCRdb's listing. This chain connects TRBV10-2 to TRBJ2-6; the table assigns TRBD1, which was not confirmed against the DNA. The CDR3 region is 8 residues in length, termini included. CDR1 and CDR2 (germline): WSHSY, SAAADI. The CDR3 region is CASSDRAG.

The chain carries TRBV12-3 or TRBV12-4 and TRBJ1-5, with 9 bases aligning to TRBD1. V dropped 6 bases and J dropped 4; count of bases not matched to a gene: 10. There are 16 residues in the CDR3. The CDR3 sequence: CASSLFLGTGNQPQHF. The CDR3, as DNA: TGTGCCAGCAGCCTCTTTCTTGGGACAGGGAATCAGCCCCAGCATTTT.

This chain uses TRBV29-1 with TRBJ1-2; 7 bases agree with TRBD1. Trimming took 3 bases from V and 4 from J; bases not matched to a gene: 5. The CDR3 spans 13 residues. In germline, CDR1 is SQVTM, CDR2 ANQGSEA. For the CDR3, the DNA is TGCAGCGTTGACGACAGGGCTTTCTATGGCTACACCTTC. Its translation: CSVDDRAFYGYTF.

This chain uses TRBV10-2 with TRBJ2-5; 9 bases line up with TRBD2. The CDR3 sequence is 14 residues long. V was pared by 5 bases and J by 5 bases, with 6 bases of the junction left unmatched. Germline loops: CDR1 WSHSY, CDR2 SAAADI. In DNA, the CDR3 is TGCGCCAGCAGTCGAGCGGGGGGTTCTGAGACCCAGTACTTC. This translates into CASSRAGGSETQYF.

The chain links TRBV7-2 to TRBJ1-3; D perhaps matches TRBD1 (5 bases). The germline V gene has CDR1 SGHTA and CDR2 FQGNSA. Trimming shortened V by 6 bases and J by 0 bases, and 15 bases separated the two germline ends. The CDR3 has 16 residues. CDR3 sequence: CASSPLTTVSGNTIYF. Here the CDR3 DNA reads TGTGCCAGCAGTCCTCTAACGACAGTCTCTGGAAACACCATATATTTT. Full variable domain (remainder filled in from reference TRBV7-2 and TRBJ1-3): GAGVSQSPSNKVTEKGKDVELRCDPISGHTALYWYRQSLGQGLEFLIYFQGNSAPDKSGLPSDRFSAERTGGSVSTLTIQRTQQEDSAVYLCASSPLTTVSGNTIYFGEGSWLTVV.

This chain connects TRBV5-1 to TRBJ2-3; 9 bases match TRBD2. With V trimmed by 4 bases and J by 3 bases, 6 bases remained unmatched. Per germline, CDR1 SGHRS and CDR2 YFSETQ. The CDR3 runs to 15 residues. The CDR3 protein is CASSPGLAGTDTQYF. CDR3 nucleotide sequence: TGCGCCAGCAGCCCCGGGCTAGCGGGGACAGATACGCAGTATTTT.

Concerning this clonotype itself: A single base separates this from a much larger clone, so it may be a read error. The chain combines TRBV11-2 with TRBJ2-7, with D tentatively TRBD1 (5 bases). The CDR3 is made up of 15 amino acids. With 0 bases removed from V and 5 bases from J, the gap between germline ends came to 14 bases. Per germline, CDR1 SGHAT and CDR2 FQNNGV. The chain's CDR3 is CASSLDSGPLDEQYF. DNA of the CDR3: TGTGCCAGCAGCTTAGATTCAGGGCCTCTCGACGAGCAGTACTTC.